This T cell receptor beta chain was obtained from a study of PD-L1 blockade in urothelial cancer. Study details: Earlier, patients had received 0 to 3 chemotherapy regimens.

Noted time point: peripheral blood 6 weeks after treatment start. The patients had locally advanced or metastatic urothelial carcinoma. Every PCR received spiked-in synthetic TCR analog templates. The protocol was immunoSEQ multiplex PCR, while the TCRdb copy is restricted to in-frame clones and leaves out a portion. The sample shows about 43,000 clones, 83% of them seen only once. Germline V gives CDR1 MDHEN, CDR2 SYDVKM. The CDR3 is 14 amino acids. After removal of 5 bases from V and 7 bases from J, the junction contained 9 bases not matched to a gene. The sequence was collected from a man in his sixties with urothelial cancer. The chain combines TRBV28 with TRBJ1-2, with 8 positions matching TRBD1. Sample: PBMCs, taken around atezolizumab (anti-PD-L1) treatment. CDR3 sequence reads: CASSPGQVPSGYTF. CDR3 DNA: TGTGCCAGCAGTCCGGGACAGGTTCCCTCTGGCTACACCTTC.